This T cell receptor (beta chain) was observed in a study of blood T cell repertoires in COVID-19. At the level of the study: Whether acute or convalescent, the COVID-19 samples came from the United States, Italy and Spain. The analysed material was cDNA or gDNA that came from T cells, B-cell-depleted T cells, or PBMCs.

This CDR3 spans 12 amino acids. Germline CDR1 is SGDLS and CDR2 is YYNGEE. Trimming pared 5 bases from V and 7 bases from J, leaving 12 bases between. The repertoire was sequenced with immunoSEQ multiplex PCR; TCRdb's copy has only in-frame clones and lacks some. The sample holds roughly 200,000 clones; about 90% are singletons and the top ten take approximately 12%. The chain has TRBV9 and TRBJ1-1; no clear D gene. This clonotype originated in a woman aged 18-30 years who had recovered from COVID-19. The sequenced material came from peripheral blood. CDR3 DNA: TGTGCCAGCAGTTTTAGGAGCGGTGAAGCTTTCTTT. It is translated as CASSFRSGEAFF.